The 2 T cell receptor beta chains below were found in one sample sequenced in a study of cytomegalovirus exposure and HLA in healthy donors. The primer mix had 60 Vbeta and 13 Jbeta primers. Assay: immunoSEQ multiplex PCR; the TCRdb copy retains only in-frame clones and omits some. The data show about 180,000 clones, with about 80% seen just once and under 0.9% held by the top ten. The sample was PBMCs. The receptor source for this set is a woman aged 40 to 50 in good health and CMV-seronegative.

The chain is built from TRBV6-6 and TRBJ2-3, with 8 bases fitting TRBD2. The CDR3 extends over 15 amino acids. Trimming cost V 4 bases and J 9 bases; bases outside gene matches: 12. CDR1 is MNHNY, CDR2 SVGAGI, per germline (reference sequence). CDR3: CASSSPGRVAGTQYF. DNA for the CDR3: TGTGCCAGCAGTTCCCCGGGGAGGGTAGCGGGGACGCAGTATTTT.

A few counts support this clone. Other DNA sequences within the sample encode an identical CDR3. The chain combines TRBV6-1 with TRBJ1-1; 7 bases line up with TRBD1. The trim removed 5 bases at V and 3 bases at J, leaving 3 bases unmatched. The CDR3 has 13 residues. The germline CDR1 and CDR2 sequences are MNHNS and SASEGT. This chain's CDR3 is CASSLTGDTEAFF. The CDR3 bases are TGTGCCAGCAGTCTTACAGGGGACACTGAAGCTTTCTTT.